The present TCR beta chain was sequenced within a study of CD8 T cells in ankylosing spondylitis. General study findings and limits: As reported, disease-linked clones showed significant enrichment in matched ankylosing spondylitis synovial fluid.

This clonotype showed up many times. What it binds is not known. Generation of TCR beta libraries employed quantitative 5'-RACE incorporating molecular barcodes. TCRdb recomputed calls from the 5' RACE reads with MiXCR, one row per CDR3 protein. Counted here are approximately 69,000 distinct CDR3 sequences, under 5.5% occurring once; the ten biggest clones make up 2.2%. CDR1 is SEHNR and CDR2 is FQNEAQ in the germline V gene (reference sequence). After removal of 4 bases from V and 3 bases from J, the junction contained 3 bases not matched to a gene. The CDR3 is 14 amino acids. This sequence joins TRBV7-9 and TRBJ2-7, with TRBD2 identical over 10 bases. The specimen sequenced was blood, either unsorted or a sorted T cell fraction (not recorded which). The clonotype originates from a male donor with ankylosing spondylitis or in good health (not recorded which). The CDR3 DNA sequence: TGTGCCAGCAGCTCGGGACTAGCGTACTACGAGCAGTACTTC. It codes for CASSSGLAYYEQYF.